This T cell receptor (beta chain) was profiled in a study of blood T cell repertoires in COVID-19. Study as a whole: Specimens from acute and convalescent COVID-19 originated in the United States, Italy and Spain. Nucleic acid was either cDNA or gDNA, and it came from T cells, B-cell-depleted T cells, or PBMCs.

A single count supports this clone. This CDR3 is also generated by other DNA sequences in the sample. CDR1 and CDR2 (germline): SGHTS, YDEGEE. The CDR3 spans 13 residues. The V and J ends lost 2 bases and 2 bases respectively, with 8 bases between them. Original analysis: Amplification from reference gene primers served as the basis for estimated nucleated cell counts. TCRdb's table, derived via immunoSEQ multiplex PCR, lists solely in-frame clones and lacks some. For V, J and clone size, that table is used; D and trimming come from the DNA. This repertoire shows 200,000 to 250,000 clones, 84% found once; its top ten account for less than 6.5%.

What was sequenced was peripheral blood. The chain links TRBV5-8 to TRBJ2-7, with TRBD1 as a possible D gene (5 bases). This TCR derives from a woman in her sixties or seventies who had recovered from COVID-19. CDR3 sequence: CASSLRGTYEQYF. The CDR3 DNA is TGTGCCAGCAGCTTAAGGGGAACCTACGAGCAGTACTTC. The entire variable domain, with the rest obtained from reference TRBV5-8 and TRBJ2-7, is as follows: EAGVTQSPTHLIKTRGQQATLRCSPISGHTSVYWYQQALGLGLQFLLWYDEGEERNRGNFPPRFSGRQFPNYSSELNVNALELEDSALYLCASSLRGTYEQYFGPGTRLTVT.